This T cell receptor beta chain was obtained from a study of Graves' ophthalmopathy and Graves' hyperthyroidism. This clonotype appeared a few times. From RNA, the CDR3 regions of TCR beta chains were amplified and sequenced. HTBI primers served in a first-round RT-PCR, which a second-round multiplex PCR followed. One entry per CDR3 protein, called by TCRdb with MiXCR from the multiplex PCR reads. The repertoire holds around 1,200,000 distinct CDR3 sequences, with about two fifths as singletons. CDR1 LGHDT and CDR2 YNNKEL come from the germline V gene (reference sequence). The CDR3 runs to 13 residues. V gave up 1 base and J gave up 4 bases, with 7 bases separating them.

This chain uses TRBV3-1 with TRBJ1-1; D remains unclear. This sequence originates from an adult man with Graves' hyperthyroidism. Sequencing input: peripheral blood or thyroid tissue (not recorded which). Written as DNA, the CDR3 is TGTGCCAGCAGCCAAGTACTGACCACTGAAGCTTTCTTT. Its protein is CASSQVLTTEAFF.